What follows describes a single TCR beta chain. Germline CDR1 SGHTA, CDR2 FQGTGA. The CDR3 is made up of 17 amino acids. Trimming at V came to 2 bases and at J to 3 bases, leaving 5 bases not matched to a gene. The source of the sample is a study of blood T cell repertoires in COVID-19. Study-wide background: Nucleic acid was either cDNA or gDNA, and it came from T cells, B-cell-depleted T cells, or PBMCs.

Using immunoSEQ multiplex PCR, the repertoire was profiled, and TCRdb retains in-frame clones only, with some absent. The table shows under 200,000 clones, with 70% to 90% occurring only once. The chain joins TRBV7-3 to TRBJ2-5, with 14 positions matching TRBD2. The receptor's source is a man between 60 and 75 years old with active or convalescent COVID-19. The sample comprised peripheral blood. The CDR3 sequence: CASSLGRGLAGEETQYF. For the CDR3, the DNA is TGTGCCAGCAGCTTAGGAAGGGGACTAGCGGGGGAAGAGACCCAGTACTTC.